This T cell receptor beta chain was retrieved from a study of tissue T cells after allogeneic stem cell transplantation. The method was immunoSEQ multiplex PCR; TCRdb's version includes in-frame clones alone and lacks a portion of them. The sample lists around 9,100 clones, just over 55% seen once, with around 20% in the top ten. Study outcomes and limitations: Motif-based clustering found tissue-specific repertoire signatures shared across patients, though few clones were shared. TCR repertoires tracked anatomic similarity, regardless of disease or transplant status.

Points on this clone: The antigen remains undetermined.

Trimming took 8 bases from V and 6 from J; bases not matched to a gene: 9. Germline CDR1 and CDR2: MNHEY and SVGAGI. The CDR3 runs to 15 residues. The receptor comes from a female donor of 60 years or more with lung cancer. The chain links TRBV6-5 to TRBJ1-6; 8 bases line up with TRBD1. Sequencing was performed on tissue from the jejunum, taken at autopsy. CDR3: CASGRRDRLNSPLHF. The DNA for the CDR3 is TGTGCCAGCGGAAGGCGGGACAGGCTTAATTCACCCCTCCACTTT.